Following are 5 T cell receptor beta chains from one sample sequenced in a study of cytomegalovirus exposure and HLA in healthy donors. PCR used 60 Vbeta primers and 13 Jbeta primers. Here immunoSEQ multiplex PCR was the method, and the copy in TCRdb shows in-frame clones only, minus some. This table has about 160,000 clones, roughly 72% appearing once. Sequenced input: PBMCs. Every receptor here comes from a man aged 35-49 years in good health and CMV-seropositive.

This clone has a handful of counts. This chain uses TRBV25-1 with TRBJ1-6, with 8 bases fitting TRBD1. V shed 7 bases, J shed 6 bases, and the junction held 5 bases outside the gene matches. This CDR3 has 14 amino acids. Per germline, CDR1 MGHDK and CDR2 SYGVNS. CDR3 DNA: TGTGCCAGCACCCCGGACAGGGCTAATTCACCCCTCCACTTT. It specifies CASTPDRANSPLHF.

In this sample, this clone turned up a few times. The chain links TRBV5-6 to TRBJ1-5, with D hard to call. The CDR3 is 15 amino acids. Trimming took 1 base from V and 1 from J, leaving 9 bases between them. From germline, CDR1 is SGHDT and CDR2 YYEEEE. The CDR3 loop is CASSLLGVSNQPQHF. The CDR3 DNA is TGTGCCAGCAGCTTGCTGGGAGTGAGCAATCAGCCCCAGCATTTT.

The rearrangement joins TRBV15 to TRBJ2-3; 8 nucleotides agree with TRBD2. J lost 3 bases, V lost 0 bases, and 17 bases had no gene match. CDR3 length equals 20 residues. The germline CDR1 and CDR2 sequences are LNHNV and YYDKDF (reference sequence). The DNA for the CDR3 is TGTGCCACCAGCAGAGATGGGTCGACACGGGGGGGCCGAGGTACAGATACGCAGTATTTT. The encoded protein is CATSRDGSTRGGRGTDTQYF. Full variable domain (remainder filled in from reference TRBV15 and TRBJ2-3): DAMVIQNPRYQVTQFGKPVTLSCSQTLNHNVMYWYQQKSSQAPKLLFHYYDKDFNNEADTPDNFQSRRPNTSFCFLDIRSPGLGDTAMYLCATSRDGSTRGGRGTDTQYFGPGTRLTVL.

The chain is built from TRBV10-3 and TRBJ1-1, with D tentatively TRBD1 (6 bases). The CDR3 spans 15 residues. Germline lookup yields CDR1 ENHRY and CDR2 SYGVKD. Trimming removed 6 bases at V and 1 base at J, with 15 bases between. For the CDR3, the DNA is TGTGCCATCAGGACGGACAGCGGGGAGAACACTGAAGCTTTCTTT. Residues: CAIRTDSGENTEAFF.

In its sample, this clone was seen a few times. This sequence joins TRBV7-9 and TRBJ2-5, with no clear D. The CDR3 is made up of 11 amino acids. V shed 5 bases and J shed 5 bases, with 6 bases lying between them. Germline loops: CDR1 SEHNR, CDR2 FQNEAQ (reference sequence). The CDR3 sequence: CASSLLETQYF. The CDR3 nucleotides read TGTGCCAGCAGCCTCTTGGAGACCCAGTACTTC.